One T cell receptor (beta chain) is described in this entry. What it binds is not known. V gave up 7 bases and J gave up 0 bases; unmatched junction bases: 8. Per the germline V gene, CDR1 is SQVTM and CDR2 is ANQGSEA. The CDR3 runs 14 residues. These data come from a study of beta chain features in type 1 diabetes. Via the markers CD45RO/CCR7/CD25/CD127/CD95/CD27, stem cell-like memory, regulatory, central memory and naive CD4+ cells were sorted. Every isolated RNA sample was fully reverse transcribed, so sequencing captured expressed TCRB transcripts. Assay: immunoSEQ multiplex PCR; the TCRdb copy retains only in-frame clones and omits some. The repertoire holds under 950,000 clones, roughly 15% seen once, with around 0.02% in the top ten. Points from the study as a whole: A closer apparent resemblance between naive, central memory and Treg TCRB repertoires was seen in patients than in healthy donors. All four CD4+ subsets of Type 1 diabetes patients contained TCRB CDR3s that were moderately but significantly shorter. PCR may have favored shorter templates equally in patients and controls.

This rearrangement joins TRBV29-1 to TRBJ2-5; the match to TRBD1 covers 7 bases. This TCR was recovered from a woman younger than 35 in good health. Sequenced material: naive CD4+ T cells from blood. The CDR3 bases are TGCAGCGCTAGACAGGGAGCGTACCAAGAGACCCAGTACTTC. Translating gives CSARQGAYQETQYF.